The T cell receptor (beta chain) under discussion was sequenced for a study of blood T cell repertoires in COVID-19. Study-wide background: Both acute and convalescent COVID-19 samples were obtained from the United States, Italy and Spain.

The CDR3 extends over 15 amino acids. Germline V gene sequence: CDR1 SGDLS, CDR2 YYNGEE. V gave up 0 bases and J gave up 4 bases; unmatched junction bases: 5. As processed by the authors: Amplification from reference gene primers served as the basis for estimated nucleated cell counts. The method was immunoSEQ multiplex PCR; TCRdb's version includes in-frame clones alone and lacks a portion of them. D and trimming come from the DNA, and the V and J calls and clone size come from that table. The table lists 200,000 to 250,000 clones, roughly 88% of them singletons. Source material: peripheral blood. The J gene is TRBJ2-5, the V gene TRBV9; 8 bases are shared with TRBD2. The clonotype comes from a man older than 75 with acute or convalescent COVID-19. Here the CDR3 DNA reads TGTGCCAGCAGCGTAGCGGGGGGGCTTCGAGAGACCCAGTACTTC. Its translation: CASSVAGGLRETQYF.